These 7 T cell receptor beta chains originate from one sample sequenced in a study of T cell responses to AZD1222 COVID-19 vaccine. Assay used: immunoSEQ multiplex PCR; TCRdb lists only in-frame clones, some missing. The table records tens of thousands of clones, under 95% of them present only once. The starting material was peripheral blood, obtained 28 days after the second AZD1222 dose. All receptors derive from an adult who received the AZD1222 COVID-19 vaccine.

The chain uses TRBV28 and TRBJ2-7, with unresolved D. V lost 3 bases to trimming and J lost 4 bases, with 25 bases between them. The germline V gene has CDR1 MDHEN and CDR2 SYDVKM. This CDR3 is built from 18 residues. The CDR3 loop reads CASSFEWAGEAAGYEQYF. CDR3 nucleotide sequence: TGTGCCAGCAGTTTTGAATGGGCTGGTGAGGCGGCCGGGTACGAGCAGTACTTC.

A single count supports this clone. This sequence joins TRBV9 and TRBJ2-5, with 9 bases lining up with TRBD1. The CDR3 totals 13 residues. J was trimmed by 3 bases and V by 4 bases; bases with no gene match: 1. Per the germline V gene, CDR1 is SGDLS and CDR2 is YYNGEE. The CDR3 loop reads CASSRTGEETQYF. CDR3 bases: TGTGCCAGCAGCCGGACAGGGGAAGAGACCCAGTACTTC.

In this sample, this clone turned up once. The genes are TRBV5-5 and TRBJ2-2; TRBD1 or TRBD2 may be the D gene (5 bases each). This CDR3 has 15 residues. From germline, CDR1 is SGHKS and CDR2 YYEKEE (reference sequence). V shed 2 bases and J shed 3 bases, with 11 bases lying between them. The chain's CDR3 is CASSLVVGDTGELFF. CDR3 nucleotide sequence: TGTGCCAGCAGCTTAGTAGTGGGGGACACCGGGGAGCTGTTTTTT.

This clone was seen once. CDR3 nucleotides: TGTGCCAGCAGTTTCCGGGGGAGGGCAGGGAATGAGCAGTTCTTC. As protein: CASSFRGRAGNEQFF. The rearrangement uses TRBV27 and TRBJ2-1; 7 nucleotides align to TRBD2. The CDR3 runs 15 residues. Germline trimming cut 3 bases from V and 7 bases from J; bases unmatched to any gene: 9. From germline, CDR1 is MNHEY and CDR2 SMNVEV (reference sequence).

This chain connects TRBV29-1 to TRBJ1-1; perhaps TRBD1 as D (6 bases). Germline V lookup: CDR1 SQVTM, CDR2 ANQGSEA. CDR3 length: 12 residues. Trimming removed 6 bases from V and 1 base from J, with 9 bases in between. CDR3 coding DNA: TGCAGCGTGGACAGCCCGAACACTGAAGCTTTCTTT. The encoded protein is CSVDSPNTEAFF.

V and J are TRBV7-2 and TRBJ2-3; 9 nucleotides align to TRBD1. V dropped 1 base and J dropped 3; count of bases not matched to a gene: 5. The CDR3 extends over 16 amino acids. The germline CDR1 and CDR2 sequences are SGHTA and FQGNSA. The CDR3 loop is CASSLVLGQGTDTQYF. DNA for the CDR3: TGTGCCAGCAGCTTAGTGTTAGGACAGGGGACAGATACGCAGTATTTT.

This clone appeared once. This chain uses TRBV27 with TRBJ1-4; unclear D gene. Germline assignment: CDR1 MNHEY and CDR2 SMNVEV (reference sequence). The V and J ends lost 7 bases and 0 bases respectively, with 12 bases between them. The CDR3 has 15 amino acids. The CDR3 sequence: CASTPHRATNEKLFF. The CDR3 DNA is TGTGCCAGCACCCCTCACCGGGCAACTAATGAAAAACTGTTTTTT. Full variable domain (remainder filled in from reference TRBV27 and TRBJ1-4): EAQVTQNPRYLITVTGKKLTVTCSQNMNHEYMSWYRQDPGLGLRQIYYSMNVEVTDKGDVPEGYKVSRKEKRNFPLILESPSPNQTSLYFCASTPHRATNEKLFFGSGTQLSVL.